This paragraph reports one T cell receptor beta chain. This table comes from immunoSEQ multiplex PCR, and its TCRdb copy is limited to in-frame clones, with some not included. The sample yields 250,000 to 300,000 clones, about 88% seen once. The data belong to a study of blood T cell repertoires in COVID-19. About the study: Donors in the United States, Italy and Spain gave samples during acute or convalescent COVID-19.

Trimming shortened V by 4 bases and J by 0 bases, and 7 bases separated the two germline ends. In germline, CDR1 is SNHLY, CDR2 FYNNEI. The CDR3 length is 14 residues. Sequencing was done on a sample of peripheral blood. The TCR comes from a man aged 18 to 29 with active or convalescent COVID-19. The J gene is TRBJ1-5, the V gene TRBV2; no reliable D call. This chain's CDR3 is CASSGGYSNQPQHF. The CDR3, as DNA: TGTGCCAGCAGTGGAGGGTATAGCAATCAGCCCCAGCATTTT.